The rows below give T cell receptor beta chains drawn from one sample of a study of glioma-infiltrating T cells. TCRdb called the multiplex PCR reads again in MiXCR, with one record for every CDR3 protein. The sample consists of around 130,000 distinct CDR3 sequences, under 25% of them appearing once. The sequenced material came from glioma tissue, nonneoplastic brain tissue, or PBMCs (not recorded which). These receptors all come from a human donor with low-grade glioma or glioblastoma, undergoing nonglioma brain surgery, or in good health (not recorded which). Each CDR3 is given without its conserved first and last residue. Each record gives: V gene, clone size, J gene, CDR3 protein. Expanded clones are given a class, and other clones once, few, many or no size at all.

>TRBV27|many|TRBJ1-5
ASSSQRGLRHQPQH
>TRBV2|many|TRBJ1-1
ASSGPTGLTNTEAF
>TRBV4-1|.|TRBJ1-2
ASSHPGQGVYGYT
>TRBV29-1|.|TRBJ1-1
SVPRQGGMNTEAF
>TRBV7-2|.|TRBJ2-1
ASSSPLRTSGALNEQF
>TRBV6-8|.|TRBJ1-5
ASSYGIAPNQPQH
>TRBV20-1|many|TRBJ2-3
SARHWSGQKQY
>TRBV7-8|.|TRBJ2-3
ASSPLVSTDTQY
>TRBV28|many|TRBJ1-5
ASSLRGANNQPQH
>TRBV18|few|TRBJ2-3
ASSPQGMSDTQY
>TRBV19|few|TRBJ1-4
ASSTRPTNEKLF
>TRBV28|.|TRBJ1-4
ASTYSSTTGSGREKLF
>TRBV28|few|TRBJ1-2
ASSSDHYGYT
>TRBV20-1|many|TRBJ2-3
SARDQGQSDTQY
>TRBV6-1|few|TRBJ1-2
ASSSGREANYGYT
>TRBV20-1|.|TRBJ2-1
SAREPSGGFFEQF
>TRBV6-6|once|TRBJ2-3
ASSQPRDSGTDTRY
>TRBV20-1|few|TRBJ2-3
SAGPGRGGTDTQY
>TRBV6-1|many|TRBJ2-1
ASSFSQNYNEQF
>TRBV10-2|.|TRBJ2-5
ASSESTRETQY
>TRBV7-2|.|TRBJ2-3
ASTKRTSGGGDTQY
>TRBV7-2|.|TRBJ2-3
ASRPRDGYTDTQY
>TRBV6-5|once|TRBJ2-1
ASSYSGTSGGGEQF
>TRBV20-1|many|TRBJ2-5
SASRDRQETQY
>TRBV7-9|few|TRBJ2-2
ASSRGRVTNTGELF
>TRBV24-1|once|TRBJ2-2
ATSLEYGELF
>TRBV20-1|many|TRBJ2-5
SARRHLLETQY
>TRBV27|many|TRBJ2-3
ASSEGSSTDTQY
>TRBV29-1|.|TRBJ1-1
SPLRGQRGEAF
>TRBV7-2|few|TRBJ1-2
ASSLALATGYT
>TRBV4-1|few|TRBJ1-2
ASSLTRGVINYGYT
>TRBV20-1|many|TRBJ1-1
SASRVRSEAF
>TRBV7-6|.|TRBJ1-5
ASSHGQGGQPQH
>TRBV27|many|TRBJ1-1
ASSFTGTMSEAF
>TRBV15|many|TRBJ1-1
ATSTDDWSNTEAF
>TRBV20-1|.|TRBJ1-5
SARGRMREQPQH
>TRBV14|few|TRBJ2-3
ASSLLGARTDTQY
>TRBV28|many|TRBJ1-5
ASSLLGTNSNQPQH
>TRBV3-1|.|TRBJ2-1
ASTPRWERGGENEQF
>TRBV20-1|many|TRBJ1-5
SATRTLNQPQH
>TRBV27|many|TRBJ1-6
ASRALTGANSPLH
>TRBV6-1|many|TRBJ1-5
ASRDPGSNQPQH
>TRBV3-1|few|TRBJ2-2
ASSQERDSSNTGELF
>TRBV19|few|TRBJ1-5
ASSKPGQSNQPQH
>TRBV12-3/TRBV12-4|.|TRBJ1-1
ASSLLSPSQGATQPTLNTEAF
>TRBV6-6|.|TRBJ2-4
ASRDAPDAKNIQY
>TRBV6-1|.|TRBJ2-2
ASSPPNRPSGAGELF
>TRBV7-7|.|TRBJ2-1
ASSLVRGAYNEQF
>TRBV3-1|.|TRBJ1-1
ASSQLLYLRTPGNTEAF
>TRBV5-6|.|TRBJ2-1
ASSPGGTLYNEQF